One sample yielded the 10 T cell receptor beta chains listed below, sequenced in a study of blood T cells in healthy people across ages. A second PCR, run for about 6 to 11 cycles, used a sample-barcoded 5' primer plus a J-beta primer mix. TCRdb itself ran the 5' RACE reads through MiXCR, one entry per CDR3 protein. The data hold nearly 1 million distinct CDR3 sequences, with roughly half observed a single time. The sequenced sample consisted of blood. The receptors derive from a woman between 55 and 75 years old in good health.

This chain connects TRBV5-1 to TRBJ2-7, with no clear D. V lost 2 bases and J lost 5, with 17 bases in between. The CDR3 is made up of 15 amino acids. Germline V gene sequence: CDR1 SGHRS, CDR2 YFSETQ. The CDR3 sequence: CASSFGLAESHEQYF. The CDR3 bases are TGCGCCAGCAGCTTCGGTCTGGCGGAGTCCCACGAGCAGTACTTC.

This sequence joins TRBV27 and TRBJ2-5, with 14 bases identical to TRBD2. The closer fit of TRBJ2-7 to the DNA end suggests the J call may be wrong. CDR3 size: 17 residues. CDR1 and CDR2 (germline): MNHEY, SMNVEV (reference sequence). CDR3 sequence: CASSLRAGTSGSYEQYF. As DNA, the CDR3 is TGTGCCAGCAGTTTACGGGCCGGGACTAGCGGGAGTTACGAGCAGTACTTC.

This chain connects TRBV13 to TRBJ2-3, with D perhaps TRBD2 (5 bases). The germline gives CDR1 PRHDT, CDR2 FYEKMQ (reference sequence). V lost 3 bases, J lost 6 bases, and 19 bases lay in between. The CDR3 extends over 16 amino acids. This CDR3 is CASSFLLEVSGDTQYF. CDR3 in DNA: TGTGCCAGCAGCTTTTTGTTGGAGGTCTCGGGCGATACGCAGTATTTT.

V usage is TRBV7-2 and J usage is TRBJ2-3, with D perhaps given as TRBD1 or TRBD2 (5 bases each). The germline gives CDR1 SGHTA, CDR2 FQGNSA. The germline V and J ends were trimmed by 1 base and 2 bases, with 13 bases remaining between them. CDR3 length: 16 amino acids. Here the CDR3 DNA reads TGTGCCAGCAGCTTAGTTGGGACCAACCCCACAGATACGCAGTATTTT. Translating gives CASSLVGTNPTDTQYF.

The chain has TRBV20-1 and TRBJ2-1; 8 nucleotides align to TRBD2. J was trimmed by 7 bases and V by 5 bases; bases with no gene match: 13. Looked up from germline, CDR1 is DFQATT and CDR2 is SNEGSKA (reference sequence). The CDR3 extends over 15 amino acids. The CDR3 DNA reads TGCAGTGCTGAGCGGTTTGTAGCGGGATTAAATGAGCAGTTCTTC. Encoded protein: CSAERFVAGLNEQFF.

This clonotype has more than one count but fewer than ten. CDR3 in DNA: TGTGCCACCAGCAGAGATAAAGGGACCGTGAGCTACACCTTC. This encodes CATSRDKGTVSYTF. This chain uses TRBV15 with TRBJ1-2, with a tentative D call TRBD1 (5 bases). Trimming took 0 bases from V and 9 from J, leaving 14 bases between them. CDR1 and CDR2 (germline): LNHNV, YYDKDF (reference sequence). The CDR3 contains 14 residues.

This clonotype was observed at least ten times. The chain carries TRBV5-1 and TRBJ1-1; D is ambiguous. Germline V gene sequence: CDR1 SGHRS, CDR2 YFSETQ. V was trimmed by 0 bases and J by 1 base, leaving 7 bases between them. The CDR3 is 14 amino acids. The CDR3 sequence is CASSLALGNTEAFF. The CDR3 nucleotides are TGCGCCAGCAGCTTGGCCCTGGGGAACACTGAAGCTTTCTTT.

The chain couples TRBV29-1 to TRBJ1-1; D is perhaps TRBD1 (5 bases). The V and J ends lost 6 bases and 1 base respectively, with 12 bases between them. CDR3 length: 13 amino acids. The germline V gene has CDR1 SQVTM and CDR2 ANQGSEA. CDR3 coding DNA: TGCAGCGTACAGACAGCTCGGAACACTGAAGCTTTCTTT. This gives the protein CSVQTARNTEAFF.

The CDR3 sequence: CGEQEGDTQYF. In DNA, the CDR3 is TGTGGCGAACAGGAAGGAGATACGCAGTATTTT. The V gene is TRBV2, the J gene TRBJ2-3; D might be TRBD1 (5 bases). Per germline, CDR1 SNHLY and CDR2 FYNNEI. The CDR3 is 11 residues long.

The sample holds a few counts of this clonotype. The rearrangement joins TRBV7-9 to TRBJ2-1, with unresolved D. This CDR3 contains 14 residues. V was trimmed by 2 bases and J by 5 bases, leaving 10 bases between them. Germline CDR1 and CDR2: SEHNR and FQNEAQ (reference sequence). The CDR3 sequence: CASSLTSTHNEQFF. In DNA, the CDR3 is TGTGCCAGCAGCTTAACTTCCACCCACAATGAGCAGTTCTTC.